This entry concerns a single TCR beta chain. Its matching antigen is unknown. The data derive from a study of T cell responses to AZD1222 COVID-19 vaccine. Sequencing was performed with immunoSEQ multiplex PCR; in TCRdb, only in-frame clones are kept and a portion is missing. The profile shows 150,000 to 200,000 clones, 90% to 95% of them singletons. Study-wide results and caveats: Clonal diversity was possibly underestimated, and white British individuals and females predominated among donors. Recipients of AZD1222 seropositive at baseline numbered only 6 or 7. Reportedly, close to half of spike-specific TCRs are directed against unmutated variant regions. Recipients of two AZD1222 doses showed rising Spike-specific TCR breadth and depth.

CDR1 MDHEN and CDR2 SYDVKM come from the germline V gene. The CDR3 runs to 14 residues. The V gene lost 4 bases and the J gene lost 3 bases, with 10 bases spanning the gap. This TCR was sampled from an adult in good health. This chain uses TRBV28 with TRBJ1-5; D may be TRBD1 (5 bases). Specimen: peripheral blood, collected on day 0 of AZD1222 vaccination. The CDR3 protein is CASSSRETNQPQHF. DNA for the CDR3: TGTGCCAGCAGTTCCAGGGAAACCAATCAGCCCCAGCATTTT.